In this sample, the clone carrying this T cell receptor (beta chain) turned up a few times. The antigen is undetermined. This entry comes from a study of cytomegalovirus exposure and HLA in healthy donors. Study summary: Drawn from HLA-typed donors, 83 million or so unique TCRs were held in an early data release.

After removal of 4 bases from V and 4 bases from J, the junction contained 2 bases not matched to a gene. This CDR3 contains 13 residues. Germline CDR1 and CDR2: MGHRA and YSYEKL. PCR primers comprised 60 Vbeta and 13 Jbeta primers. Data came from immunoSEQ multiplex PCR; TCRdb stores just in-frame clones and leaves some out. Here the sample spans around 250,000 clones, around 81% being singletons. Study-level results: It has been reported that TCR beta sequences accurately predicted the HLA-A and HLA-B alleles of most subjects. Most TCR sequences were uncommon, yet certain public TCRs appeared in many donors.

The source is an older woman in good health and CMV-seropositive. The sequenced material came from PBMCs. The chain is built from TRBV4-1 and TRBJ2-5; TRBD2 aligns across 8 bases. The CDR3 DNA is TGCGCCAGCAGCCCCCTAGCGGGAGAGACCCAGTACTTC. Amino acid sequence: CASSPLAGETQYF.